The T cell receptor (beta chain) described here comes from a study of blood T cell repertoires in COVID-19. CDR1 DFQATT and CDR2 SNEGSKA come from the germline V gene (reference sequence). Between the trimmed V and J ends, which lost 3 bases and 11 bases, there was a span of 13 bases. CDR3 length: 11 amino acids. Repertoires were generated with immunoSEQ multiplex PCR, while TCRdb's copy carries only in-frame clones and drops some. The sample carries about 220,000 clones, more than 65% recorded once. This clone was recorded a few times. The chain joins TRBV20-1 to TRBJ1-1, with D uncertain. Input material: peripheral blood. The source of this sequence is a man in his forties or fifties with active or convalescent COVID-19. CDR3 nucleotides: TGCAGTGCTAGCCCCTTGGCCCGCGCTTTCTTT. Protein sequence: CSASPLARAFF.